The clone carrying this T cell receptor beta chain came up a few times. Antigen: not known. These data originate in a study of T-cell reconstitution after alpha-beta-depleted transplantation in children. This sample's TCRbeta library carried unique molecular identifier barcodes. TCRdb redid the calling of the PCR reads with MiXCR, one entry per CDR3 protein. The table records around 440,000 distinct CDR3 sequences, about 16% of them present only once. With 5 bases clipped from V and 3 bases from J, the junction kept 8 bases outside the gene matches. The germline V gene encodes CDR1 MNHNS and CDR2 SASEGT. This CDR3 is 15 amino acids long. Study-wide findings and caveats: Reported findings indicate that, about two months after transplant, alpha-beta T cells came from several hundred expanded clones, which were derived from non-depleted graft cells. High day-60 TCRbeta diversity in some patients came from surviving recipient T cells and thymic progenitors. Fresh T-cell production supplied most of the T-cell counts and diversity seen one year after transplant.

The chain links TRBV6-1 to TRBJ1-1; 8 bases fit TRBD1. This sequence was found in a boy under two years old who had a stem cell transplant for Wiskott-Aldrich syndrome, so the T cells may come from the graft donor. Material: PBMCs, mostly from graft donor cells, obtained 360 days after TCRalphabeta/CD19-depleted stem cell transplant. CDR3 protein: CASSRRGRLDTEAFF. The CDR3 DNA is TGTGCCAGCAGTCGCAGGGGGCGGTTGGACACTGAAGCTTTCTTT.